The 9 T cell receptor beta chains presented below share a single source sample, sequenced in a study of CD4 T cell repertoires in COVID-19. Assay used: immunoSEQ multiplex PCR; TCRdb lists only in-frame clones, some missing. Counted here are around 25,000 clones, 93% occurring once; the ten biggest clones make up over 0.55%. The memory T cells were sequenced right after ex vivo isolation, without culture. This sample comprised circulating follicular helper CD4+ T cells (cTfh) from blood, obtained before the COVID-19 pandemic. These TCRs come from a human donor who had COVID-19.

The V and J genes are TRBV7-2 and TRBJ2-7, with 8 bases that match TRBD1. This CDR3 region has 14 residues. Germline V gene sequence: CDR1 SGHTA, CDR2 FQGNSA. Losses at the gene ends were 5 bases for V and 7 bases for J; bases not matched to a gene: 10. The CDR3 sequence: CASSGQGGVWEQYF. The CDR3 bases are TGTGCCAGCAGCGGACAGGGTGGGGTGTGGGAGCAGTACTTC.

J is TRBJ2-2 and V is TRBV5-5, with TRBD2 matching over 7 bases. Germline-derived CDR1 and CDR2 are SGHKS and YYEKEE (reference sequence). V shed 2 bases, J shed 0 bases, and the junction held 1 base outside the gene matches. The CDR3 runs 15 residues. CDR3 residues: CASSLLASNTGELFF. As DNA, the CDR3 is TGTGCCAGCAGCTTACTAGCGTCGAACACCGGGGAGCTGTTTTTT.

This clone was detected once. This CDR3 is CASRGREHYGYTF. CDR3 in DNA: TGTGCCAGCAGGGGCAGGGAACACTATGGCTACACCTTC. J is TRBJ1-2 and V is TRBV27, with D perhaps matching TRBD1 (5 bases). Trimming shortened V by 6 bases and J by 3 bases, and 11 bases separated the two germline ends. The CDR3 sequence is 13 residues long. Germline CDR1 reads MNHEY; CDR2 reads SMNVEV (reference sequence).

This rearrangement joins TRBV5-1 to TRBJ1-2, with 10 bases lining up with TRBD1. The V segment lost 2 bases and the J segment 6 bases; nucleotides outside the gene matches: 4. This CDR3 has 14 residues. Germline CDR1 reads SGHRS; CDR2 reads YFSETQ. In DNA, the CDR3 is TGCGCCAGCAGCTTCTCCGGGACAGGGGATGGCTACACCTTC. It codes for CASSFSGTGDGYTF.

This chain joins TRBV18 and TRBJ1-4; D unclear. In germline, CDR1 is KGHSH, CDR2 LQKENI. V lost 3 bases and J 4 bases, leaving 12 bases between the germline ends. The CDR3 has 15 amino acids. The CDR3 sequence is CASSPSAGLNEKLFF. Written as DNA, the CDR3 is TGTGCCAGCTCACCCAGTGCAGGACTTAATGAAAAACTGTTTTTT.

The chain couples TRBV2 to TRBJ1-6; D remains unclear. Per germline, CDR1 SNHLY and CDR2 FYNNEI. CDR3 length equals 13 residues. Trimming removed 8 bases from V and 8 bases from J, with 13 bases in between. The CDR3 DNA is TGTGCCAGCCCCCCTCTGGCAGATTCACCCCTCCACTTT. This sequence encodes CASPPLADSPLHF.

The V gene is TRBV25-1, the J gene TRBJ1-3, with TRBD1 matching 7 bases. The CDR3 loop spans 13 amino acids. The germline V gene has CDR1 MGHDK and CDR2 SYGVNS. The J segment lost 2 bases and the V segment lost 6 bases, leaving 1 base of the junction unmatched. Here the CDR3 reads CASRQGAGNTIYF. CDR3 in DNA: TGTGCCAGCAGGCAGGGGGCTGGAAACACCATATATTTT.

The chain carries TRBV28 and TRBJ1-2, with unresolved D. Looked up from germline, CDR1 is MDHEN and CDR2 is SYDVKM. The CDR3 contains 12 residues. The V gene lost 7 bases and the J gene lost 4 bases, with 10 bases spanning the gap. As DNA, the CDR3 is TGTGCCAGCACCTCTTTGGCCTATGGCTACACCTTC. Translation: CASTSLAYGYTF.

The chain uses TRBV28 and TRBJ1-1; D may be TRBD1 (5 bases). Trimming removed 1 base at V and 5 bases at J, with 17 bases between. The CDR3 contains 16 residues. CDR1 is MDHEN, CDR2 SYDVKM, per germline. CDR3 in DNA: TGTGCCAGCAGTTTATCGGGGGGAGGGGCTGAGACTGAAGCTTTCTTT. This translates into CASSLSGGGAETEAFF.